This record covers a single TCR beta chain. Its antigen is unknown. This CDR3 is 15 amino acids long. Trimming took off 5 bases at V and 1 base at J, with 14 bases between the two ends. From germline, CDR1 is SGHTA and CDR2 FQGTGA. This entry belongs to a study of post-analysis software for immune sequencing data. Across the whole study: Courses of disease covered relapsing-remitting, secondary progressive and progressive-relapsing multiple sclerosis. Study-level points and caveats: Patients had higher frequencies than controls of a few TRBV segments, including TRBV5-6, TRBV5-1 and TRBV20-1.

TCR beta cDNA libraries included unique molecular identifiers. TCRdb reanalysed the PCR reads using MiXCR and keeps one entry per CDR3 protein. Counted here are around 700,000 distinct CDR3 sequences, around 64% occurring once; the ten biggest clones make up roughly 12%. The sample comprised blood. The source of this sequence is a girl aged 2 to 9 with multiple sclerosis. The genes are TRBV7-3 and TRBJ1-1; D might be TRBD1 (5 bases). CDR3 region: CASSLGGGGNTEAFF. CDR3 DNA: TGTGCCAGCAGCCTCGGGGGAGGCGGGAACACTGAAGCTTTCTTT.